This TCR beta chain was profiled in a study of cytomegalovirus exposure and HLA in healthy donors. Study-level background: Of several hundred genotyped donors, 81% grouped in the Caucasian-associated ancestry cluster.

Germline assignment: CDR1 SGHRS and CDR2 YFSETQ. There are 13 residues in the CDR3. Trimming removed 2 bases at V and 6 bases at J, with 11 bases between. Use of 60 Vbeta and 13 Jbeta primers characterized the PCR. Assay used: immunoSEQ multiplex PCR; TCRdb lists only in-frame clones, some missing. The sample contains roughly 140,000 clones, roughly 76% of which appear only once. Study-wide findings and caveats: The study labeled 180 or so TCR beta chains cytomegalovirus-associated.

Remarks on this clone: The antigen is undetermined.

Sequenced: PBMCs. The chain is built from TRBV5-1 and TRBJ1-2; TRBD1 might be the D (5 bases). The clonotype was recovered from a human donor in good health. The CDR3: CASSFGQGDGYTF. The CDR3 bases are TGCGCCAGCAGCTTTGGGCAGGGCGATGGCTACACCTTC.